These T cell receptor beta chains were read from a single sample in a study of blood T cells in healthy people across ages. TCRdb passed the 5' RACE reads through MiXCR, listing each CDR3 protein once. The repertoire consists of almost 1 million distinct CDR3 sequences, with approximately 50% occurring once and the leading ten covering over 20%. Sequencing was performed on blood. The receptors derive from a woman aged 60-75 years in good health. Each CDR3 is given with its conserved first and last residue. Fields, in order: V gene, D gene, J gene, clone size, CDR3 protein, CDR3 DNA. A D gene is named only where the DNA matches it firmly. A row's size may be missing; if present it is once, few, many or a size class.

V: TRBV7-2
D: NA
J: TRBJ2-1
size: NA
CDR3: CASSHGIAIEQFF
DNA: TGTGCCAGCAGCCATGGGATAGCTATCGAGCAGTTCTTC

V: TRBV27
D: NA
J: TRBJ2-2
size: few
CDR3: CASSLGFLGELFF
DNA: TGTGCCAGCAGTTTAGGATTTCTCGGGGAGCTGTTTTTT

V: TRBV20-1
D: TRBD1
J: TRBJ1-2
size: NA
CDR3: CSARHTGGHRGYTF
DNA: TGCAGTGCTAGACACACAGGGGGTCATCGTGGCTACACCTTC

V: TRBV7-6
D: NA
J: TRBJ2-7
size: once
CDR3: CASSPGGGEAYEQYF
DNA: TGTGCCAGCAGCCCAGGGGGAGGCGAAGCCTACGAGCAGTACTTC

V: TRBV19
D: TRBD1
J: TRBJ2-7
size: NA
CDR3: CASSQPDRGQNEQYF
DNA: TGTGCCAGTAGTCAACCGGACAGGGGGCAGAATGAGCAGTACTTC

V: TRBV15
D: NA
J: TRBJ2-7
size: NA
CDR3: CATSPRELSYEQYF
DNA: TGTGCCACCAGCCCCAGGGAGCTTTCCTACGAGCAGTACTTC

V: TRBV27
D: NA
J: TRBJ2-5
size: NA
CDR3: CASSPFEGRFKNEQYF
DNA: TGTGCCAGCAGTCCCTTCGAGGGCCGTTTCAAGAATGAGCAGTACTTC

V: TRBV3-1
D: NA
J: TRBJ1-2
size: NA
CDR3: CASSQGPGPEYGYTF
DNA: TGTGCCAGCAGCCAAGGACCGGGACCTGAATATGGCTACACCTTC

V: TRBV18
D: NA
J: TRBJ2-5
size: NA
CDR3: CASLPDSQETQYF
DNA: TGTGCCAGCCTCCCGGACTCCCAAGAGACCCAGTACTTC

V: TRBV7-3
D: TRBD2
J: TRBJ2-1
size: NA
CDR3: CASSFRTSDYNEQFF
DNA: TGTGCCAGCAGCTTCCGTACTAGCGACTACAATGAGCAGTTCTTC

V: TRBV10-2
D: NA
J: TRBJ2-7
size: NA
CDR3: CASSESTGGAYEQYF
DNA: TGCGCCAGCAGTGAGTCGACAGGAGGTGCCTACGAGCAGTACTTC

V: TRBV29-1
D: NA
J: TRBJ1-2
size: few
CDR3: CSGKLDGGGYGYTF
DNA: TGCAGCGGGAAACTGGACGGCGGGGGCTATGGCTACACCTTC

V: TRBV4-2
D: TRBD2
J: TRBJ2-7
size: NA
CDR3: CASSKPAGTGEQYF
DNA: TGTGCCAGCAGCAAACCAGCGGGAACGGGCGAGCAGTACTTC

V: TRBV27
D: NA
J: TRBJ2-6
size: NA
CDR3: CATSDGSSGANVLTF
DNA: TGTGCCACCTCGGACGGCTCCTCTGGGGCCAACGTCCTGACTTTC

V: TRBV20-1
D: NA
J: TRBJ1-1
size: NA
CDR3: CSARDHGASDAFF
DNA: TGCAGTGCTAGAGACCACGGGGCGTCGGATGCTTTCTTT

V: TRBV12-3/TRBV12-4
D: TRBD1
J: TRBJ1-1
size: NA
CDR3: CASSLEVTGYTEAFF
DNA: TGTGCCAGCAGTTTAGAAGTGACAGGGTATACTGAAGCTTTCTTT

V: TRBV24-1
D: TRBD2
J: TRBJ2-5
size: NA
CDR3: CATSDRAGGPKETQYF
DNA: TGTGCCACCAGTGACCGAGCGGGAGGTCCTAAAGAGACCCAGTACTTC

V: TRBV20-1
D: TRBD1
J: TRBJ2-3
size: NA
CDR3: CSARPRDRGTDTQYF
DNA: TGCAGTGCTAGACCCCGGGACAGGGGCACAGATACGCAGTATTTT

V: TRBV10-3
D: TRBD2
J: TRBJ2-3
size: NA
CDR3: CAISESLLAASTDTQYF
DNA: TGTGCCATCAGTGAGTCCCTACTAGCGGCCAGCACAGATACGCAGTATTTT

V: TRBV5-5
D: NA
J: TRBJ1-1
size: NA
CDR3: CASSLVPDTEAFF
DNA: TGTGCCAGCAGCCTTGTGCCTGACACTGAAGCTTTCTTT

V: TRBV5-6
D: NA
J: TRBJ2-7
size: few
CDR3: CASSRTISYEQYF
DNA: TGTGCCAGCAGTCGGACTATCTCCTACGAGCAGTACTTC

V: TRBV12-3/TRBV12-4
D: TRBD2
J: TRBJ2-3
size: NA
CDR3: CASSRAGALRNTQYF
DNA: TGTGCCAGCAGTCGAGCGGGAGCCCTAAGAAATACGCAGTATTTT

V: TRBV29-1
D: NA
J: TRBJ2-3
size: NA
CDR3: CSAGTAYSGTDTQYF
DNA: TGCAGCGCCGGGACCGCCTATTCGGGCACAGATACGCAGTATTTT

V: TRBV30
D: TRBD2
J: TRBJ2-7
size: NA
CDR3: CAWSWGEGLYEQYF
DNA: TGTGCCTGGAGTTGGGGGGAGGGACTCTACGAGCAGTACTTC

V: TRBV15
D: NA
J: TRBJ2-6
size: NA
CDR3: CATSRLKPALSGANVLTF
DNA: TGTGCCACCAGCAGACTTAAACCTGCCCTATCTGGGGCCAACGTCCTGACTTTC

V: TRBV25-1
D: NA
J: TRBJ2-7
size: NA
CDR3: CAGSHRTAPYEQYF
DNA: TGTGCCGGCAGTCACCGGACTGCCCCCTACGAGCAGTACTTC

V: TRBV18
D: TRBD1
J: TRBJ2-1
size: NA
CDR3: CASSPPGGRETQFF
DNA: TGTGCCAGCTCCCCTCCAGGGGGTCGAGAGACCCAGTTCTTC

V: TRBV5-1
D: NA
J: TRBJ1-5
size: few
CDR3: CASSLDGGGWNQPQHF
DNA: TGCGCCAGCAGCTTGGATGGGGGGGGTTGGAATCAGCCCCAGCATTTT

V: TRBV19
D: TRBD2
J: TRBJ2-4
size: NA
CDR3: CASSWEGRTKNIQYF
DNA: TGTGCCAGTAGCTGGGAGGGGAGAACCAAAAACATTCAGTACTTC

V: TRBV7-9
D: TRBD2
J: TRBJ2-7
size: NA
CDR3: CASSQPLGTSGRHEQYF
DNA: TGTGCCAGCAGCCAACCCCTGGGGACTAGCGGGAGGCACGAGCAGTACTTC

V: TRBV11-3
D: TRBD1
J: TRBJ2-3
size: NA
CDR3: CASSFGTGADTDTQYF
DNA: TGTGCCAGCAGCTTCGGGACAGGGGCCGATACAGATACGCAGTATTTT

V: TRBV6-6
D: NA
J: TRBJ1-2
size: few
CDR3: CASSLAIDYTF
DNA: TGTGCCAGCAGTTTGGCTATAGACTACACCTTC

V: TRBV3-1
D: NA
J: TRBJ2-7
size: NA
CDR3: CASSQGAAEAYEQYF
DNA: TGTGCCAGCAGCCAAGGTGCGGCGGAGGCCTACGAGCAGTACTTC

V: TRBV14
D: NA
J: TRBJ1-4
size: NA
CDR3: CASSQELHGKLFF
DNA: TGTGCCAGCAGCCAAGAATTACATGGAAAACTGTTTTTT

V: TRBV3-1
D: NA
J: TRBJ2-1
size: NA
CDR3: CASSRTRDEQFF
DNA: TGTGCCAGCAGCAGAACCCGGGATGAGCAGTTCTTC

V: TRBV20-1
D: NA
J: TRBJ1-2
size: few
CDR3: CSAPGRNYGYTF
DNA: TGCAGTGCCCCAGGACGGAACTATGGCTACACCTTC

V: TRBV20-1
D: TRBD2
J: TRBJ2-7
size: NA
CDR3: CSANGLAGGNEQYF
DNA: TGCAGTGCAAATGGACTAGCGGGAGGCAATGAGCAGTACTTC

V: TRBV14
D: TRBD1
J: TRBJ2-5
size: NA
CDR3: CASSQNSGTGSSIYNEQYF
DNA: TGTGCCAGCAGCCAAAATTCCGGGACAGGGTCCTCTATTTACAATGAGCAGTACTTC

V: TRBV7-9
D: NA
J: TRBJ2-4
size: NA
CDR3: CASSLNSEVDIQYF
DNA: TGTGCCAGCAGCTTGAATAGCGAGGTGGACATTCAGTACTTC

V: TRBV5-6
D: TRBD1
J: TRBJ2-3
size: once
CDR3: CASSLGTGPSTDTQYF
DNA: TGTGCCAGCAGCTTGGGGACAGGGCCAAGCACAGATACGCAGTATTTT

V: TRBV7-2
D: NA
J: TRBJ2-1
size: few
CDR3: CASSPDHYRPFF
DNA: TGTGCCAGCAGCCCCGACCATTACCGGCCGTTCTTC

V: TRBV7-3
D: TRBD2
J: TRBJ2-3
size: NA
CDR3: CASSAGTSGKSQYF
DNA: TGTGCCAGCAGCGCAGGGACTAGCGGGAAATCGCAGTATTTT

V: TRBV20-1
D: TRBD1
J: TRBJ2-7
size: NA
CDR3: CSARVLNSGTGEYF
DNA: TGCAGTGCTAGAGTGTTGAACTCTGGGACAGGGGAGTACTTC

V: TRBV4-3
D: NA
J: TRBJ2-1
size: NA
CDR3: CASSQMGTNEQFF
DNA: TGCGCCAGCAGCCAAATGGGGACCAATGAGCAGTTCTTC

V: TRBV9
D: NA
J: TRBJ2-1
size: NA
CDR3: CASSERDFSSYNEQFF
DNA: TGTGCCAGCAGCGAGAGGGACTTTAGCTCCTACAATGAGCAGTTCTTC

V: TRBV20-1
D: NA
J: TRBJ1-6
size: few
CDR3: CSARDSGESYNSPLHF
DNA: TGCAGTGCTAGAGATTCAGGGGAATCCTATAATTCACCCCTCCACTTT

V: TRBV7-2
D: NA
J: TRBJ1-5
size: many
CDR3: CASSFPQGYSNQPQHF
DNA: TGTGCCAGCAGCTTCCCTCAGGGGTATAGCAATCAGCCCCAGCATTTT

V: TRBV9
D: TRBD2
J: TRBJ2-1
size: NA
CDR3: CASSRGTSIETQFF
DNA: TGTGCCAGCAGCAGAGGGACTAGCATTGAGACCCAGTTCTTC

V: TRBV15
D: NA
J: TRBJ2-1
size: NA
CDR3: CATSPSVLPYNEQFF
DNA: TGTGCCACCAGCCCAAGCGTTCTGCCCTACAATGAGCAGTTCTTC

V: TRBV20-1
D: TRBD2
J: TRBJ2-1
size: NA
CDR3: CSATDMKLASSYNEQFF
DNA: TGCAGTGCTACGGACATGAAACTAGCGAGCTCCTACAATGAGCAGTTCTTC

V: TRBV20-1
D: NA
J: TRBJ2-7
size: once
CDR3: CSASHRESEQYF
DNA: TGCAGTGCTAGTCACAGGGAATCCGAGCAGTACTTC

V: TRBV2
D: NA
J: TRBJ2-4
size: NA
CDR3: CASQKARGAGNIQYF
DNA: TGTGCCAGCCAAAAGGCGAGGGGCGCGGGGAACATTCAGTACTTC

V: TRBV3-1
D: TRBD1
J: TRBJ2-7
size: NA
CDR3: CASRQTGTDGLEQYF
DNA: TGTGCCAGCCGGCAAACCGGGACAGACGGCTTAGAGCAGTACTTC

V: TRBV28
D: TRBD1
J: TRBJ2-3
size: NA
CDR3: CAGSLGGQGKDTQYF
DNA: TGTGCCGGCAGTTTAGGTGGACAGGGGAAGGATACGCAGTATTTT

V: TRBV20-1
D: NA
J: TRBJ2-7
size: NA
CDR3: CSASSANSANYEQYF
DNA: TGCAGTGCTAGTAGCGCCAATTCAGCCAACTACGAGCAGTACTTC